The source of this T cell receptor (beta chain) is a study of regulatory T cells in long-lasting Graves disease. CDR3-region Arm-PCR and iRepertoire HTBI primers produced the TCR beta libraries. A single record per CDR3 protein comes from TCRdb applying MiXCR to the multiplex PCR reads. The sample includes a few hundred thousand distinct CDR3 sequences, approximately 13% seen only once; the top ten take about 10%. Time point here: newly diagnosed GD, antithyroid drugs for less than 3 months. Following extraction of RNA from PBMCs, that RNA was used to make the TCR library. The CDR3 contains 14 residues. Germline lookup yields CDR1 SQVTM and CDR2 ANQGSEA. Concerning this clonotype: A much larger clone lies one base from this, so it may be a read error.

A further study also used this sample, focusing on T cells in Graves' hyperthyroidism and ophthalmopathy.

The source of this sequence is a man younger than 40 with Graves disease. The rearrangement joins TRBV29-1 to TRBJ2-2; 7 bases match TRBD1. The material sequenced was peripheral blood mononuclear cells (PBMCs), taken at new diagnosis, from a patient treated with antithyroid drugs. The CDR3 nucleotides are TGCAGCGGGTGGGACAGAACGAACACCAGGGAGCTGTTTTTT. Protein product: CSGWDRTNTRELFF.